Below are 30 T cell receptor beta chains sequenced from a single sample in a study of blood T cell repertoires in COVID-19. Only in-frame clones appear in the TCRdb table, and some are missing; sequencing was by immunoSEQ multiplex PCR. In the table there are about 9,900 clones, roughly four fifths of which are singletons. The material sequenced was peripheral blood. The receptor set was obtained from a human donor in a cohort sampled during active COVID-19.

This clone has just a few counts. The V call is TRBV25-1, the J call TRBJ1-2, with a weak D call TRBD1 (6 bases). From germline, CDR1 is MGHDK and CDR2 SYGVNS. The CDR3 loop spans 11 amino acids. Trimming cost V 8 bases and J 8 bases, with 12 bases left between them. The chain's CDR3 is CASGYREGYTF. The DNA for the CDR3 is TGTGCCAGCGGATACAGGGAAGGCTACACCTTC.

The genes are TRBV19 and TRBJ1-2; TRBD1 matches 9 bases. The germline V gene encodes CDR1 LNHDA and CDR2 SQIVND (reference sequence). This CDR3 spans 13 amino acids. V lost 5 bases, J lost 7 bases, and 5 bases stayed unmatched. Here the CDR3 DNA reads TGTGCCAGTAGTCTGGGACAGGGCTTTGGCTACACCTTC. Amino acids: CASSLGQGFGYTF.

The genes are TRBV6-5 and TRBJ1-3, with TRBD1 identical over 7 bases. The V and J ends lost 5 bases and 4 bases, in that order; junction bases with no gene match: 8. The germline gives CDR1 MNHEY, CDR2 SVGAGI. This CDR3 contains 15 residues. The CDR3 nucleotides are TGTGCCAGCAGTAGGTCACAGGGGTCAGGAAACACCATATATTTT. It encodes CASSRSQGSGNTIYF.

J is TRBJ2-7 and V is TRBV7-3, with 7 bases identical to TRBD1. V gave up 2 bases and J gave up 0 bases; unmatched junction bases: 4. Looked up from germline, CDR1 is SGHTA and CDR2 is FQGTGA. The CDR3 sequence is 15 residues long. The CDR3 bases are TGTGCCAGCAGCTTATCTGGGACAGACTCCTACGAGCAGTACTTC. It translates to CASSLSGTDSYEQYF.

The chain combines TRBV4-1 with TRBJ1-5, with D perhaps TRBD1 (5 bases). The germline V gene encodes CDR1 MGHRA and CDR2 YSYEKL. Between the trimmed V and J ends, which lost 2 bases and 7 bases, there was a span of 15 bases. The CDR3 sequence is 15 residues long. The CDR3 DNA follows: TGCGCCAGCAGCCAATACCAGACCCAGGGACAGCCCCAGCATTTT. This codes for CASSQYQTQGQPQHF.

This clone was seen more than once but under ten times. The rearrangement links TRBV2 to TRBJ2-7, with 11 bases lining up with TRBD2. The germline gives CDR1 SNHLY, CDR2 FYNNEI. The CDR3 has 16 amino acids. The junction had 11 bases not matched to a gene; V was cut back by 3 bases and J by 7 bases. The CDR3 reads CASSESSGGRQVEQYF. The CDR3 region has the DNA TGTGCCAGCAGTGAGTCTAGCGGGGGGCGGCAAGTTGAGCAGTACTTC.

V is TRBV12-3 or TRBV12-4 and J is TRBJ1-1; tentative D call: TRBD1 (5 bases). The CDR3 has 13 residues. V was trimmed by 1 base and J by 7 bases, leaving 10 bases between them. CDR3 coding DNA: TGTGCCAGCAGTTTAGGACAGCCCAATGAAGCTTTCTTT. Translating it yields CASSLGQPNEAFF.

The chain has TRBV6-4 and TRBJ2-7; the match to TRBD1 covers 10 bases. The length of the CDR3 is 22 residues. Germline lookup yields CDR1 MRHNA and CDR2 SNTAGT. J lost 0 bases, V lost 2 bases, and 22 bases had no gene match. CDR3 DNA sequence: TGTGCCAGCAGTGACCGACACACTGGGACAGGGGAAAACCGACCCAGCTCCTACGAGCAGTACTTC. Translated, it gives CASSDRHTGTGENRPSSYEQYF.

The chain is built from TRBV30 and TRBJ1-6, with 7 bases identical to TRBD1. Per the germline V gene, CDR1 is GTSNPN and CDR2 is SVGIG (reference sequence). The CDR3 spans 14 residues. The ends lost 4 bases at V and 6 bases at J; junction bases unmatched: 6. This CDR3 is CAWTLGTVNSPLHF. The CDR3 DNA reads TGTGCCTGGACTTTAGGGACAGTTAATTCACCCCTCCACTTT.

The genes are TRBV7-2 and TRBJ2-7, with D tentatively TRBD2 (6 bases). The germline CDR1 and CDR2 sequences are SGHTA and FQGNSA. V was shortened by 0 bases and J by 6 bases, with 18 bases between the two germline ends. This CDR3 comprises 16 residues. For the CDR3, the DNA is TGTGCCAGCAGCTTAGCGGCCGCGGGAAAGGAGTCCGAGCAGTACTTC. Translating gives CASSLAAAGKESEQYF.

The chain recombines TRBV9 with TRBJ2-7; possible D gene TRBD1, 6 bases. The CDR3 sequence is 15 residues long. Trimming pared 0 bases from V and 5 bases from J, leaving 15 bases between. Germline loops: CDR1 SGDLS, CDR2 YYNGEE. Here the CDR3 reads CASSVAPTQGHEQYF. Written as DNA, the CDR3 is TGTGCCAGCAGCGTAGCCCCAACACAGGGCCACGAGCAGTACTTC.

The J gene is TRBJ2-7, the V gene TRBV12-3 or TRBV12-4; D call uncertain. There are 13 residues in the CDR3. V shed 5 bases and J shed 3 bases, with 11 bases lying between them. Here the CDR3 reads CASSGRRLYEQYF. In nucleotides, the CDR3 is TGTGCCAGCAGTGGCCGGCGGCTCTACGAGCAGTACTTC.

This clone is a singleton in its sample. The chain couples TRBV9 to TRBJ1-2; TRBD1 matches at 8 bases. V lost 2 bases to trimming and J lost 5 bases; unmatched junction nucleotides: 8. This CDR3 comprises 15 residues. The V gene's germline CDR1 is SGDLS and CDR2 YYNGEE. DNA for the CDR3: TGTGCCAGCAGCGTTCGGACAGGGCCCGGGTATGGCTACACCTTC. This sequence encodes CASSVRTGPGYGYTF.

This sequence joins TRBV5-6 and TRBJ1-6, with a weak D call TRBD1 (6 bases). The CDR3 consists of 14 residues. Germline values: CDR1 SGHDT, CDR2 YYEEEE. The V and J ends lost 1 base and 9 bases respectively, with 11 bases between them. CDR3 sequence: CASSLSQGGSPLHF. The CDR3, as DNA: TGTGCCAGCAGCTTGTCACAGGGTGGTTCACCCCTCCACTTT.

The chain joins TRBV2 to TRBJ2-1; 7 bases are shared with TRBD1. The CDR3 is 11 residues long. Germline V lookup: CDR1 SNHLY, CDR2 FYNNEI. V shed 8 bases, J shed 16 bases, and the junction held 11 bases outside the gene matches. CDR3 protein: CASSEDRIGFF. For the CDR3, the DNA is TGTGCCAGCTCCGAGGACAGGATTGGTTTCTTC.

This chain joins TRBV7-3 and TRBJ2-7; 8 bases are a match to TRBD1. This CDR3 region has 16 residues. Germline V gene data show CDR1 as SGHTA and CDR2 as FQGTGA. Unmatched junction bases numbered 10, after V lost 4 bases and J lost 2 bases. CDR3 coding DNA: TGTGCCAGCAGCTATGACCGGACAGGGAAAACCTACGAGCAGTACTTC. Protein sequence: CASSYDRTGKTYEQYF.

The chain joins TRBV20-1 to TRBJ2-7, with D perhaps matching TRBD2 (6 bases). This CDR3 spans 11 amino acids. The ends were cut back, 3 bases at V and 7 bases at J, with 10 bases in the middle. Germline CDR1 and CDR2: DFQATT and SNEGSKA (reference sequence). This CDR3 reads CSASGGMEQYF. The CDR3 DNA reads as TGCAGTGCTAGTGGCGGGATGGAGCAGTACTTC.

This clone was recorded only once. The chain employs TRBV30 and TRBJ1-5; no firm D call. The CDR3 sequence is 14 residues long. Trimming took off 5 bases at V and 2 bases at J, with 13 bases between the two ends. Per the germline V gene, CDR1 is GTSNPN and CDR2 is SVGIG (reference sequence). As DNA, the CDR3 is TGTGCCTGGGGTGCCCATGGGCGCAATCAGCCCCAGCATTTT. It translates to CAWGAHGRNQPQHF.

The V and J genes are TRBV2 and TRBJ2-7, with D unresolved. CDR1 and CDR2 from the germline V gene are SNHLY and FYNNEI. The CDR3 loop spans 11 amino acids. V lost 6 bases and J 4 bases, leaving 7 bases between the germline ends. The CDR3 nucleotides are TGTGCCAGCAGGAGCGCATACGAGCAGTACTTC. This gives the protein CASRSAYEQYF.

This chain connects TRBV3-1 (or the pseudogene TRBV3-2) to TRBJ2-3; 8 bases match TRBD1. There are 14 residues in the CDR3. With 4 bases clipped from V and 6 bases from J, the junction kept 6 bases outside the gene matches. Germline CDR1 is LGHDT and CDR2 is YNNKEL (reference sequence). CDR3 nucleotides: TGTGCCAGCAGCCTGCAGGGGGCCGGGGATACGCAGTATTTT. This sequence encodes CASSLQGAGDTQYF.

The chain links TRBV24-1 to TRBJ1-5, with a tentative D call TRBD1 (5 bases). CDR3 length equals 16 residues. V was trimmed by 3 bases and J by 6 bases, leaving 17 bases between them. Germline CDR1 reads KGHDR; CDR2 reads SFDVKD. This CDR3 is CATSDGGGRLFQPQHF. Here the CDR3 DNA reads TGTGCCACCAGTGATGGGGGGGGACGGTTATTTCAGCCCCAGCATTTT.

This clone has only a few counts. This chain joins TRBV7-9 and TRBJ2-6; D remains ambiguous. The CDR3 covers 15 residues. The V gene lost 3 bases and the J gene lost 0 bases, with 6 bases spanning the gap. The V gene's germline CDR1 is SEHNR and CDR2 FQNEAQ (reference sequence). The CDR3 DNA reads TGTGCCAGCAGCTTCCGTTCCTCTGGGGCCAACGTCCTGACTTTC. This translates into CASSFRSSGANVLTF.

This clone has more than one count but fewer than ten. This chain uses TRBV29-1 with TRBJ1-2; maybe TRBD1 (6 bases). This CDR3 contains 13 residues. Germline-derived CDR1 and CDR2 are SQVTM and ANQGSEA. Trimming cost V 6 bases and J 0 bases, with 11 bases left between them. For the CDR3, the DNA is TGCAGCGTCCGGGACACTTCTAACTATGGCTACACCTTC. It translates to CSVRDTSNYGYTF.

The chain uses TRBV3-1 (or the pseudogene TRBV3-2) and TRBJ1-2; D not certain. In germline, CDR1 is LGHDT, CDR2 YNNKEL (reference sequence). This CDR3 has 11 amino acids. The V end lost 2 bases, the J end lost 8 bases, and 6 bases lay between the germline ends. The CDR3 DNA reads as TGTGCCAGCAGCCAATCCATGGGCTACACCTTC. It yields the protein CASSQSMGYTF.

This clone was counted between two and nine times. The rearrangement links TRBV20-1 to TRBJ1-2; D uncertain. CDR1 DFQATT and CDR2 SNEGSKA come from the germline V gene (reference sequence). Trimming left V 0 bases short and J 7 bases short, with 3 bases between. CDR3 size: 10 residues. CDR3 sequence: CSAREAGYTF. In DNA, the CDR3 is TGCAGTGCTAGAGAGGCTGGCTACACCTTC.

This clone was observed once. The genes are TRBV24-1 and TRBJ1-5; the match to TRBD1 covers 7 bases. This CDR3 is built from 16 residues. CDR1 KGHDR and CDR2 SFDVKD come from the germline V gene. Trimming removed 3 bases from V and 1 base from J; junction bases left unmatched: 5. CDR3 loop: CATSDGTVLSNQPQHF. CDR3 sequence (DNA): TGTGCCACCAGTGATGGGACAGTGCTCAGCAATCAGCCCCAGCATTTT.

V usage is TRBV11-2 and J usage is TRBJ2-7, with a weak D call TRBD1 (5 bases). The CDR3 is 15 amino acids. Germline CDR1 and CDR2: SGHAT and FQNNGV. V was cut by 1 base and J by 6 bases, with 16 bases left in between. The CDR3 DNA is TGTGCCAGCAGCTTAGGGGTCCGGGCAGGGCGCGAGCAGTACTTC. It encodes CASSLGVRAGREQYF.

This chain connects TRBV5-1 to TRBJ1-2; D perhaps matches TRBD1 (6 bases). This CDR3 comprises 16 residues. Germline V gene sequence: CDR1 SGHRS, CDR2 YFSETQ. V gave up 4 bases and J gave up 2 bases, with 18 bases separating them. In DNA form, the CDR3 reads TGCGCCAGCAGCCCGGTGGGAGGGGGAGCCAACTATGGCTACACCTTC. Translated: CASSPVGGGANYGYTF. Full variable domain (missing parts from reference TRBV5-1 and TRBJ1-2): KAGVTQTPRYLIKTRGQQVTLSCSPISGHRSVSWYQQTPGQGLQFLFEYFSETQRNKGNFPGRFSGRQFSNSRSEMNVSTLELGDSALYLCASSPVGGGANYGYTFGSGTRLTVV.

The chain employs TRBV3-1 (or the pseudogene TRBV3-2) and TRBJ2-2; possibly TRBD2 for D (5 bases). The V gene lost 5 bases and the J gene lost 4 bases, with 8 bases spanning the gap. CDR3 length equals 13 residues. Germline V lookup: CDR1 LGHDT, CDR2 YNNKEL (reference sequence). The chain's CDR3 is CASSMGSTGELFF. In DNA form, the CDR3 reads TGTGCCAGCAGCATGGGGAGCACCGGGGAGCTGTTTTTT.

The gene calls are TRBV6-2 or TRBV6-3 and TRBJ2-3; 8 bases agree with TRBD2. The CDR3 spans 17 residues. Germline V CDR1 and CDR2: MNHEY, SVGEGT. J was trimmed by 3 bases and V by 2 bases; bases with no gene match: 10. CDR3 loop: CASSYISTGGRTDTQYF. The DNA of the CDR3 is TGTGCCAGCAGTTACATATCCACGGGGGGGCGGACAGATACGCAGTATTTT.